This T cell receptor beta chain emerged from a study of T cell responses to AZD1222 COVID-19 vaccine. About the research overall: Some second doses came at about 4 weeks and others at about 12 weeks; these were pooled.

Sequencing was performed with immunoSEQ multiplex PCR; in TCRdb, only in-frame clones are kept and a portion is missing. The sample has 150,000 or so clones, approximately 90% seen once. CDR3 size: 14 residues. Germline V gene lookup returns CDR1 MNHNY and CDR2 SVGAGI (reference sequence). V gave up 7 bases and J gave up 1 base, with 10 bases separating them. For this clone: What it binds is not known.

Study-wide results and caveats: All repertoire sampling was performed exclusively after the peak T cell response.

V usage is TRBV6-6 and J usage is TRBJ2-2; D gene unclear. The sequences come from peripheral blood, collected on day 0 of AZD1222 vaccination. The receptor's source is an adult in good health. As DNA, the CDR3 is TGTGCCAGCATACTTACGCGGAACACCGGGGAGCTGTTTTTT. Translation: CASILTRNTGELFF.